This TCR beta chain was captured in a study of blood T cell repertoires in COVID-19. Study-level background: Sources were T cells, B-cell-depleted T cells, or PBMCs; the material itself was cDNA or gDNA.

The germline gives CDR1 SGHRS, CDR2 YFSETQ. The CDR3 is 15 residues long. V shed 6 bases and J 1 base; nucleotides not matched to a gene: 4. Patients at the Seattle site were enrolled during active infection and followed longitudinally. Method: immunoSEQ multiplex PCR; TCRdb's copy keeps in-frame clones and lacks some. Among 70,000 or so clones listed, 76% were seen once. The TCR comes from a man in his sixties with COVID-19, enrolled during active disease. Material: peripheral blood. The chain joins TRBV5-1 to TRBJ1-6; 7 nucleotides line up with TRBD1. CDR3 loop: CASTRDSSYNSPLHF. In DNA form, the CDR3 reads TGCGCCAGCACCCGGGACAGTTCCTATAATTCACCCCTCCACTTT. The whole variable domain, filled in from reference TRBV5-1 and TRBJ1-6, reads KAGVTQTPRYLIKTRGQQVTLSCSPISGHRSVSWYQQTPGQGLQFLFEYFSETQRNKGNFPGRFSGRQFSNSRSEMNVSTLELGDSALYLCASTRDSSYNSPLHFGNGTRLTVT.